This T cell receptor beta chain derives from a study of shared clonotypes between healthy human individuals. The CDR3 covers 16 residues. Germline CDR1 reads SGHRS; CDR2 reads YFSETQ. The V segment lost 0 bases and the J segment 5 bases; nucleotides outside the gene matches: 4. A CD45RA+ naive subset and a CD45RA-negative memory subset were split from CD4+ cells. Sequenced by immunoSEQ multiplex PCR; TCRdb stores in-frame clones only, minus some. The sample consists of hundreds of thousands of clones, 72% of them appearing once. What was sequenced was memory CD4+ T cells sorted from blood. Subset denoted: CD45RA-negative fraction. This clonotype was sampled from a woman in her 30s in good health. This rearrangement joins TRBV5-1 to TRBJ2-3; 12 positions match TRBD2. CDR3 coding DNA: TGCGCCAGCAGCTTGGCTAGCGGGAGGGCCGAAGATACGCAGTATTTT. Residues: CASSLASGRAEDTQYF. Looking up the rest from reference TRBV5-1 and TRBJ2-3 gives the full variable domain: KAGVTQTPRYLIKTRGQQVTLSCSPISGHRSVSWYQQTPGQGLQFLFEYFSETQRNKGNFPGRFSGRQFSNSRSEMNVSTLELGDSALYLCASSLASGRAEDTQYFGPGTRLTVL.